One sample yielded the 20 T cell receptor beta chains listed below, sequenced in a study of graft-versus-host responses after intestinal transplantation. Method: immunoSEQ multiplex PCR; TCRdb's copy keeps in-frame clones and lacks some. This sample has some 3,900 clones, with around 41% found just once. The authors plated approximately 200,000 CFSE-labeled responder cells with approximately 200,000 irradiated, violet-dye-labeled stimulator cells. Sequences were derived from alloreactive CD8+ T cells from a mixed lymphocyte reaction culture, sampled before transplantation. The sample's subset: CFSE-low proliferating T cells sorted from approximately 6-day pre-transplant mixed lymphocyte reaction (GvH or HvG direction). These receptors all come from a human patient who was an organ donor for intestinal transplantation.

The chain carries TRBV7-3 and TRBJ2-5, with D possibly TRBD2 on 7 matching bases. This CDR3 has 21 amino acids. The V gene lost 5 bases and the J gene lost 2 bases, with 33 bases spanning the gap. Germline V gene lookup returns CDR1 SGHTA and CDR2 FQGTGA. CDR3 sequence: CASSPSRGAGAGVLKQETQYF. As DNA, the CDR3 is TGTGCCAGCAGCCCTTCAAGGGGTGCGGGGGCTGGGGTTTTGAAGCAAGAGACCCAGTACTTC.

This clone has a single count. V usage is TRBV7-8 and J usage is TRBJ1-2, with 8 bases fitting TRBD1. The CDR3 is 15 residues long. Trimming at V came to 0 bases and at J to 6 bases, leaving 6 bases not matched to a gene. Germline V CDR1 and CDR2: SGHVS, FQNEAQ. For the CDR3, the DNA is TGTGCCAGCAGCTTAGCCTGGACAGGGAGGGATGGCTACACCTTC. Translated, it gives CASSLAWTGRDGYTF.

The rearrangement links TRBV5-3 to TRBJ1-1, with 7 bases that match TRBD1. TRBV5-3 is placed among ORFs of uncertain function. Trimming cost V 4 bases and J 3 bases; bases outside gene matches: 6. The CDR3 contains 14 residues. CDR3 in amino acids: CARSPYRGYTEAFF. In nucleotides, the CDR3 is TGTGCCAGAAGCCCGTACAGGGGTTACACTGAAGCTTTCTTT.

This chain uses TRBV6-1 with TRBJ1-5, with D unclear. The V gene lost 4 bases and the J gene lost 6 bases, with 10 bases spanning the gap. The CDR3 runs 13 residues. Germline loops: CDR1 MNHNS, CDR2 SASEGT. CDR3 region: CASSGDTGQPQHF. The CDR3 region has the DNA TGTGCCAGCAGTGGCGACACCGGTCAGCCCCAGCATTTT.

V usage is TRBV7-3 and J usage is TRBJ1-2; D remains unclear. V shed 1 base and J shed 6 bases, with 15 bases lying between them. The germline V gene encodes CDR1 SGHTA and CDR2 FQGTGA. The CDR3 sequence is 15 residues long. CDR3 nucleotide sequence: TGTGCCAGCAGCTTAATCCAGAGGAGACCAAATGGCTACACCTTC. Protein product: CASSLIQRRPNGYTF.

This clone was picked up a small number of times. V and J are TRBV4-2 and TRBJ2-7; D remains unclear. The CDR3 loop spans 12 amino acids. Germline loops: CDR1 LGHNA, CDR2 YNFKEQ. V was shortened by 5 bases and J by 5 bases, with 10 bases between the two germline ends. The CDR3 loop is CASSFGYNEQYF. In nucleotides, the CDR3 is TGTGCCAGCAGCTTCGGGTACAACGAGCAGTACTTC.

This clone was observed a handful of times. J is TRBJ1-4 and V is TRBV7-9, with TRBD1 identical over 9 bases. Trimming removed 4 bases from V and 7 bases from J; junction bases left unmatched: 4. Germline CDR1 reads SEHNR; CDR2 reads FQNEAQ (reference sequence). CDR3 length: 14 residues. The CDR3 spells CASSSQGAAEKLFF. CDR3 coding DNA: TGTGCCAGCAGCTCACAGGGGGCGGCTGAAAAACTGTTTTTT.

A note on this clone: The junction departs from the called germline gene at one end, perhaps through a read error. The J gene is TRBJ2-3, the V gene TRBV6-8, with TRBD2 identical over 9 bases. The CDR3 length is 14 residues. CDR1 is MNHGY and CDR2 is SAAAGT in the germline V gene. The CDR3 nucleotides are TGTGCCAGCAGGCCTGGGACTAGCAGAGATACGCAGTATTTT. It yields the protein CASRPGTSRDTQYF.

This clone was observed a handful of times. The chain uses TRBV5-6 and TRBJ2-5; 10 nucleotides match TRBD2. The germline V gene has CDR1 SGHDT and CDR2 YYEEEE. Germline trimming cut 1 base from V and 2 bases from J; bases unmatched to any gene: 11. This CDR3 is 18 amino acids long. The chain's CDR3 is CASSLFPLAGDTQETQYF. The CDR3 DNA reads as TGTGCCAGCAGCTTGTTTCCCCTAGCGGGAGACACACAAGAGACCCAGTACTTC.

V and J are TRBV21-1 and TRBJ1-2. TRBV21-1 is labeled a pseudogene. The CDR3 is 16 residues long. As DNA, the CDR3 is TGTGCCAGCAGCCCCCGGGGGGCAGGGCTAGAATCGGGCTACACCTTC. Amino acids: CASSPRGAGLESGYTF.

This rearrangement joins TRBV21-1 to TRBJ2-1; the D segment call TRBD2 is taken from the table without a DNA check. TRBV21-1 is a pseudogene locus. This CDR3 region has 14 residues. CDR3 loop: CASSGRLHLNEQFF. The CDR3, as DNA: TGTGCCAGCAGCGGAAGACTCCACCTCAATGAGCAGTTCTTC.

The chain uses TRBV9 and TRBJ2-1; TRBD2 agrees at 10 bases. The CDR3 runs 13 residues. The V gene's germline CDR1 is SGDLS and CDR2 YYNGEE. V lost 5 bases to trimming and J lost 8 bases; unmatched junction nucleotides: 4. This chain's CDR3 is CASSSGRLDEQFF. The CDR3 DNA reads TGTGCCAGCAGTAGCGGGAGGTTAGATGAGCAGTTCTTC.

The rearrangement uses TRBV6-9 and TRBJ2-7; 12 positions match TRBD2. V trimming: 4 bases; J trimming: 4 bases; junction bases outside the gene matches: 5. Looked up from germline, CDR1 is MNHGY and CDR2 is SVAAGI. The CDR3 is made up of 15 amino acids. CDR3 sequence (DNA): TGTGCCAGCAGTTTCCGACTAGCGGGAGAGTACGAGCAGTACTTC. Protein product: CASSFRLAGEYEQYF.

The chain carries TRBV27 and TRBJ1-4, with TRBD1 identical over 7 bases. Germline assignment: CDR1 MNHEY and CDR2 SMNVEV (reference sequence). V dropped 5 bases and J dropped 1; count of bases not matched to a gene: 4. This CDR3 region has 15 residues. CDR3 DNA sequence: TGTGCCAGCAGTCTCAACAGGGGAACTAATGAAAAACTGTTTTTT. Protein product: CASSLNRGTNEKLFF.

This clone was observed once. CDR3 loop: CASSTPGRRYSNQPQHF. CDR3 DNA: TGTGCCAGTAGTACCCCGGGTCGGAGGTATAGCAATCAGCCCCAGCATTTT. The chain uses TRBV19 and TRBJ1-5; D uncertain. The length of the CDR3 is 17 residues. The germline V and J ends were trimmed by 4 bases and 0 bases, with 16 bases remaining between them. Germline CDR1 LNHDA, CDR2 SQIVND (reference sequence).

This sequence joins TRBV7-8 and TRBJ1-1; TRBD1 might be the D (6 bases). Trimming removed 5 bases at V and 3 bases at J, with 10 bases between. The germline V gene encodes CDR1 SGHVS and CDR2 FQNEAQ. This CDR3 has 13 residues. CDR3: CASSVTGYTEAFF. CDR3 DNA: TGTGCCAGCAGCGTTACAGGGTACACTGAAGCTTTCTTT. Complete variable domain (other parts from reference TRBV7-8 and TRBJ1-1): GAGVSQSPRYKVAKRGQDVALRCDPISGHVSLFWYQQALGQGPEFLTYFQNEAQLDKSGLPSDRFFAERPEGSVSTLKIQRTQQEDSAVYLCASSVTGYTEAFFGQGTRLTVV.

DNA of the CDR3: TGTGCCACCAGCAGAGGGCTAGCGGTCACCTACAATGAGCAGTTCTTC. This translates into CATSRGLAVTYNEQFF. This chain uses TRBV15 with TRBJ2-1; 7 nucleotides agree with TRBD2. Trimming took 1 base from V and 2 from J; bases not matched to a gene: 5. CDR1 and CDR2 (germline): LNHNV, YYDKDF (reference sequence). The length of the CDR3 is 16 residues.

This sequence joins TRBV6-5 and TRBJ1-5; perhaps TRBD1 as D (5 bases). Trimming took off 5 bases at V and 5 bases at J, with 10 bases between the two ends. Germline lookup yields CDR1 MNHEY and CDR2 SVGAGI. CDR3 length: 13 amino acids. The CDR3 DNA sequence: TGTGCCAGCAGTCCAGGGTTCGATCAGCCCCAGCATTTT. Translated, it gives CASSPGFDQPQHF.

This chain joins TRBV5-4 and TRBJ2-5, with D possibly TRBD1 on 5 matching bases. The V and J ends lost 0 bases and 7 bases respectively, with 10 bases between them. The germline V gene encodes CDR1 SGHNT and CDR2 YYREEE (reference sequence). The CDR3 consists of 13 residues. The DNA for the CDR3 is TGTGCCAGCAGCTTGGACAGGCCCGTGACCCAGTACTTC. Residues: CASSLDRPVTQYF.

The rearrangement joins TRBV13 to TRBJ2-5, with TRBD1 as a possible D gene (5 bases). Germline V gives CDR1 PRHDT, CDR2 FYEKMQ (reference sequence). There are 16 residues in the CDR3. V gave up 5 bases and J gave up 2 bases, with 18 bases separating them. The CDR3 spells CASSPHGASGQETQYF. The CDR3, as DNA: TGTGCCAGCAGCCCCCATGGGGCCTCCGGGCAAGAGACCCAGTACTTC.